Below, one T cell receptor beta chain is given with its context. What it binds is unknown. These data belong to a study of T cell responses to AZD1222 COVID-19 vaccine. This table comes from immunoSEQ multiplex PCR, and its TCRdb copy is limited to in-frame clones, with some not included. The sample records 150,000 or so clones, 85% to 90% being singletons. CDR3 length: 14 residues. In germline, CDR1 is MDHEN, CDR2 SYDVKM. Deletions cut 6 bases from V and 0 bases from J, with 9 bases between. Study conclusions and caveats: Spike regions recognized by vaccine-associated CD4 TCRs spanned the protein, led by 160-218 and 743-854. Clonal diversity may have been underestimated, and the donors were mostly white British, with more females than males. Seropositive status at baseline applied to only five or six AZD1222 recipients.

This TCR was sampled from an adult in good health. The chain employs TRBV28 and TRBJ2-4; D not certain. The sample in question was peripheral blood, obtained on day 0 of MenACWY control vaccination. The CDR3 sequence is CASSRAVAKNIQYF. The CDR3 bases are TGTGCCAGCAGCCGCGCTGTAGCCAAAAACATTCAGTACTTC. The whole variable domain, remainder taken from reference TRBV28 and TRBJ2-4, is DVKVTQSSRYLVKRTGEKVFLECVQDMDHENMFWYRQDPGLGLRLIYFSYDVKMKEKGDIPEGYSVSREKKERFSLILESASTNQTSMYLCASSRAVAKNIQYFGAGTRLSVL.